Shown below are 17 T cell receptor beta chains from a single sample sequenced in a study of blood T cell repertoires in COVID-19. Assay used: immunoSEQ multiplex PCR; TCRdb lists only in-frame clones, some missing. The sample has a few hundred thousand clones, approximately 89% seen once. What was sequenced was PBMCs or T cells enriched from blood (not recorded which). Receptors were obtained from a young woman who had recovered from COVID-19.

DNA for the CDR3: TGTGCCAGCAGCCCGCACTGGGACAGCACTGAAGCTTTCTTT. Its translation is CASSPHWDSTEAFF. This chain joins TRBV11-3 and TRBJ1-1; 7 nucleotides agree with TRBD1. V dropped 5 bases and J dropped 4; count of bases not matched to a gene: 7. Germline V gives CDR1 SGHNT, CDR2 YENEEA. The CDR3 sequence is 14 residues long.

The J gene is TRBJ2-6, the V gene TRBV3-1 (or the pseudogene TRBV3-2); D remains ambiguous. Germline values: CDR1 LGHDT, CDR2 YNNKEL (reference sequence). The V end was cut by 4 bases, the J end by 0 bases, with 4 bases between. This CDR3 is built from 14 residues. CDR3 region: CASSLNSGANVLTF. CDR3 nucleotides: TGTGCCAGCAGCCTAAACTCTGGGGCCAACGTCCTGACTTTC.

The genes are TRBV6-5 and TRBJ2-7, with D tentatively TRBD2 (5 bases). The CDR3 covers 15 residues. In germline, CDR1 is MNHEY, CDR2 SVGAGI. Trimming took off 7 bases at V and 6 bases at J, with 22 bases between the two ends. CDR3: CASMVMAGSGSEQYF. Here the CDR3 DNA reads TGTGCCAGCATGGTGATGGCAGGCAGTGGGAGCGAGCAGTACTTC.

This chain connects TRBV7-6 to TRBJ1-5; 9 nucleotides line up with TRBD1. The junction had 2 bases not matched to a gene; V was cut back by 1 base and J by 7 bases. The CDR3 is 14 residues long. Germline loops: CDR1 SGHVS, CDR2 FNYEAQ. CDR3 coding DNA: TGTGCCAGCAGCTTAGAAACAGGGGGCCAGCCCCAGCATTTT. Its translation is CASSLETGGQPQHF.

The V gene is TRBV7-9, the J gene TRBJ2-7; perhaps TRBD2 as D (5 bases). Germline V gene sequence: CDR1 SEHNR, CDR2 FQNEAQ (reference sequence). CDR3 length: 14 amino acids. V lost 5 bases to trimming and J lost 0 bases, with 11 bases between them. CDR3 sequence (DNA): TGTGCCAGCAGCCCCTTACGGGGCTCCTACGAGCAGTACTTC. It specifies CASSPLRGSYEQYF.

The genes are TRBV11-1 and TRBJ1-3, with a tentative D call TRBD1 (6 bases). CDR3 size: 15 residues. V shed 5 bases and J shed 2 bases, with 13 bases lying between them. Germline V gives CDR1 SGHAT, CDR2 FQDESV (reference sequence). Here the CDR3 reads CASSEPGHTGNTIYF. CDR3 nucleotides: TGTGCCAGCAGCGAGCCGGGACACACTGGAAACACCATATATTTT.

The chain has TRBV2 and TRBJ2-5; 8 bases align to TRBD1. Germline CDR1 SNHLY, CDR2 FYNNEI. Trimming removed 8 bases from V and 4 bases from J; junction bases left unmatched: 9. The CDR3 loop spans 14 amino acids. This CDR3 is CASGQDRVGETQYF. CDR3 in DNA: TGTGCCAGCGGTCAGGACAGGGTAGGAGAGACCCAGTACTTC.

V and J are TRBV6-5 and TRBJ1-3, with D uncertain. The V gene's germline CDR1 is MNHEY and CDR2 SVGAGI. The CDR3 spans 14 residues. Between the trimmed V and J ends, which lost 7 bases and 0 bases, there was a span of 10 bases. CDR3 region: CASMEGNSGNTIYF. Here the CDR3 DNA reads TGTGCCAGCATGGAGGGAAACTCTGGAAACACCATATATTTT.

The chain employs TRBV7-9 and TRBJ1-1; D might be TRBD1 (5 bases). This CDR3 is built from 16 residues. CDR1 is SEHNR and CDR2 is FQNEAQ in the germline V gene (reference sequence). Deletions cut 0 bases from V and 7 bases from J, with 18 bases between. The CDR3: CASSLAPDIAGNEAFF. The CDR3 nucleotides read TGTGCCAGCAGCTTAGCCCCGGACATCGCAGGGAATGAAGCTTTCTTT.

This chain connects TRBV7-9 to TRBJ2-1; D is perhaps TRBD1 (6 bases). Per germline, CDR1 SEHNR and CDR2 FQNEAQ (reference sequence). The CDR3 is made up of 15 amino acids. Trimming cost V 4 bases and J 4 bases, with 14 bases left between them. CDR3 nucleotide sequence: TGTGCCAGCAGCTCGGCCAGGGGATTTTACAATGAGCAGTTCTTC. Translation gives CASSSARGFYNEQFF.

The chain carries TRBV12-5 and TRBJ2-2, with 8 bases aligning to TRBD1. Per the germline V gene, CDR1 is LGHNT and CDR2 is FRNRAP. The V gene end was trimmed by 5 bases and the J gene end by 5 bases; junction bases not matched to a gene: 7. There are 15 residues in the CDR3. The CDR3 nucleotides read TGTGCTAGTGGTCTCTGGACAGGGAAAACCGGGGAGCTGTTTTTT. Protein: CASGLWTGKTGELFF.

The J gene is TRBJ2-1, the V gene TRBV12-5; TRBD2 aligns across 8 bases. The J segment lost 3 bases and the V segment lost 9 bases, leaving 4 bases of the junction unmatched. The CDR3 totals 13 residues. Germline loops: CDR1 LGHNT, CDR2 FRNRAP. In DNA, the CDR3 is TGTGCTAGCGGGAGGGGGGGCTACAATGAGCAGTTCTTC. Translation gives CASGRGGYNEQFF.

The J gene is TRBJ1-1, the V gene TRBV6-5, with D possibly being TRBD1 (6 bases). The CDR3 loop spans 14 amino acids. From germline, CDR1 is MNHEY and CDR2 SVGAGI. V was shortened by 0 bases and J by 6 bases, with 11 bases between the two germline ends. The CDR3 region is CASSYSQGISEAFF. Written as DNA, the CDR3 is TGTGCCAGCAGTTACTCGCAGGGGATCTCTGAAGCTTTCTTT.

The V and J genes are TRBV13 and TRBJ1-2; the D gene is possibly TRBD1 (6 bases). The CDR3 has 14 residues. The germline V gene encodes CDR1 PRHDT and CDR2 FYEKMQ (reference sequence). Trimming pared 2 bases from V and 5 bases from J, leaving 12 bases between. This CDR3 reads CASSLSQGKYGYTF. The DNA of the CDR3 is TGTGCCAGCAGCTTATCACAGGGAAAGTATGGCTACACCTTC.

The chain carries TRBV3-1 (or the pseudogene TRBV3-2) and TRBJ2-7, with 7 bases that match TRBD2. The germline V gene has CDR1 LGHDT and CDR2 YNNKEL (reference sequence). The V segment lost 0 bases and the J segment 4 bases; nucleotides outside the gene matches: 9. CDR3 length: 16 residues. CDR3 sequence: CASSQDPGGSGYEQYF. The CDR3 bases are TGTGCCAGCAGCCAAGATCCCGGCGGGAGTGGGTACGAGCAGTACTTC.

The genes are TRBV19 and TRBJ1-1; a weak D match, TRBD1 (6 bases). Germline CDR1 reads LNHDA; CDR2 reads SQIVND (reference sequence). The CDR3 has 15 residues. V was clipped by 8 bases and J by 0 bases, with 16 bases between them. Here the CDR3 reads CASSRDNFMNTEAFF. In DNA, the CDR3 is TGTGCCAGTTCGAGGGACAACTTTATGAACACTGAAGCTTTCTTT.

This clone was seen just once. This chain joins TRBV18 and TRBJ1-1, with D tentatively TRBD1 (5 bases). In germline, CDR1 is KGHSH, CDR2 LQKENI. The V end lost 5 bases, the J end lost 8 bases, and 15 bases lay between the germline ends. The CDR3 is 13 amino acids. The CDR3 is CASSFQDKGEAFF. The CDR3 bases are TGTGCCAGCTCATTCCAGGATAAGGGGGAAGCTTTCTTT.